This T cell receptor beta chain was found in a study of blood T cell repertoires in COVID-19. Study information: COVID-19 samples from acute and convalescent phases originated in the United States, Italy and Spain. Sample material is recorded as cDNA or gDNA derived from T cells, B-cell-depleted T cells, or PBMCs.

In the original analysis: The assay estimated nucleated cells by amplifying reference gene primers. Sequenced by immunoSEQ multiplex PCR; TCRdb stores in-frame clones only, minus some. The V and J calls and clone size come from that table; D and trimming were worked out from the DNA. The sample has 97,000 or so clones, about nine tenths seen once. The CDR3 runs to 15 residues. Losses at the gene ends were 6 bases for V and 2 bases for J; bases not matched to a gene: 6. Germline assignment: CDR1 SGDLS and CDR2 YYNGEE. Sequenced sample: peripheral blood. The V call is TRBV9, the J call TRBJ1-3, with 9 bases that match TRBD1. This clonotype was sampled from a man aged 60 to 75 with acute or convalescent COVID-19. The CDR3 spells CASTLGTGTGNTIYF. The CDR3 DNA is TGTGCCAGCACCCTCGGGACAGGGACTGGAAACACCATATATTTT. Supplemented by reference TRBV9 and TRBJ1-3, the full variable domain reads DSGVTQTPKHLITATGQRVTLRCSPRSGDLSVYWYQQSLDQGLQFLIQYYNGEERAKGNILERFSAQQFPDLHSELNLSSLELGDSALYFCASTLGTGTGNTIYFGEGSWLTVV.